This T cell receptor (beta chain) stems from a study of siplizumab effects on memory and regulatory T cells. Method: immunoSEQ multiplex PCR; TCRdb's copy keeps in-frame clones and lacks some. Of approximately 5,700 clones in the sample, 45% to 55% were seen once. On this clone: What it recognizes is unknown.

Study-wide findings and caveats: In siplizumab cultures, the suppressive function of proliferating Tregs remained unconfirmed. Memory T cells appeared less diverse than naive cells, which seemed to contribute substantially to alloresponse. Naive-or-memory phenotypes were unassignable for roughly 80-97% of proliferating CD4+ or CD8+ clones.

Kept together in coculture, the mixed lymphocyte reaction cells spent 5 to 6 days at 37°C. The receptor's source is a human donor in good health; the cells came from an allogeneic mixed lymphocyte reaction. Some clones in this sample may be carry-over from other donors' samples. The sequencing input was CFSE-low (dividing) CD8+ T cells sorted from an allogeneic mixed lymphocyte reaction.

CDR3 coding DNA: TGTGCCAGCAGTTTATCATGGGGAACGTTGTCCTACGAGCAGTACTTC. It specifies CASSLSWGTLSYEQYF. The chain recombines TRBV27 with TRBJ2-7; D remains ambiguous. The V end lost 0 bases, the J end lost 1 base, and 13 bases lay between the germline ends. Germline V lookup: CDR1 MNHEY, CDR2 SMNVEV (reference sequence). This CDR3 spans 16 amino acids.